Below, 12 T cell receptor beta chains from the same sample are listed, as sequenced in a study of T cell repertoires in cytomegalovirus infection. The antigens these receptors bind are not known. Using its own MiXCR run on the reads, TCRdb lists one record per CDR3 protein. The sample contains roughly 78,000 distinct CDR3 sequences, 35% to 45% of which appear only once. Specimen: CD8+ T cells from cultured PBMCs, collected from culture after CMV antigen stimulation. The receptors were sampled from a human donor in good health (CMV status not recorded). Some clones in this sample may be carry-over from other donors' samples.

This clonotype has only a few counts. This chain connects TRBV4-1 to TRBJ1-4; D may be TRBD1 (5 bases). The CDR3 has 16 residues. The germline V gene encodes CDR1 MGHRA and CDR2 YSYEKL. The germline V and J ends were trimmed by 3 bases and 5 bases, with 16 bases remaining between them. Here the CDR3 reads CASSHLGLRANEKLFF. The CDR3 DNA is TGCGCCAGCAGCCATTTGGGGCTCAGGGCCAATGAAAAACTGTTTTTT.

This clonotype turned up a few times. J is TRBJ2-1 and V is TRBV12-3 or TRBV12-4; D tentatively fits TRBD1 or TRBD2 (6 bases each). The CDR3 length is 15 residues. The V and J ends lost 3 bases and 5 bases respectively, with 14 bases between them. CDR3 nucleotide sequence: TGTGCCAGCAGTTTTGGTCGGGGGCGCAACAATGAGCAGTTCTTC. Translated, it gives CASSFGRGRNNEQFF.

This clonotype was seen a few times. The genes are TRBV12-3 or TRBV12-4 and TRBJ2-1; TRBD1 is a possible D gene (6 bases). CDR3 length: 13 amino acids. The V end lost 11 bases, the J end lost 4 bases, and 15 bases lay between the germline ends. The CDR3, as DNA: TGTGCCTGGTCGAGGGGGACATACAATGAGCAGTTCTTC. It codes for CAWSRGTYNEQFF.

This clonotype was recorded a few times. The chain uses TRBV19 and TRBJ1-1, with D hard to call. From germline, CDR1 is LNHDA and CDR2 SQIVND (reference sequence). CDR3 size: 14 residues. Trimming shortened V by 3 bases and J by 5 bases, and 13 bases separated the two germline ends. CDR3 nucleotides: TGTGCCAGTAGTATTAATCTGGGGTGGACTGAAGCTTTCTTT. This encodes CASSINLGWTEAFF.

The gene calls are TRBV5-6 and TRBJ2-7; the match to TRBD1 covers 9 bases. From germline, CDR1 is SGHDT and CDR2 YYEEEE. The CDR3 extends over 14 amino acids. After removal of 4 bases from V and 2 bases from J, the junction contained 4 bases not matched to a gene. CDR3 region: CASSRGQGPYEQYF. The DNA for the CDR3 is TGTGCCAGCAGCCGGGGACAGGGCCCCTACGAGCAGTACTTC.

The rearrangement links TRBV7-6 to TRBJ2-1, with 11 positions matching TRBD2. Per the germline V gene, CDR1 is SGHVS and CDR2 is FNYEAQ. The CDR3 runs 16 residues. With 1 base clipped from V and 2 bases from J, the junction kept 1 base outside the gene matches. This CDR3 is CASSLVSGGAYNEQFF. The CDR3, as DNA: TGTGCCAGCAGCTTAGTTAGCGGGGGGGCCTACAATGAGCAGTTCTTC.

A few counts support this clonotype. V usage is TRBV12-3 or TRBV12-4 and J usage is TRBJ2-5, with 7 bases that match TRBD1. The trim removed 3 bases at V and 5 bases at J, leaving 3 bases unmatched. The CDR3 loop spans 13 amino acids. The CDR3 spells CASSLRGRETQYF. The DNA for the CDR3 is TGTGCCAGCAGTTTGAGGGGGCGGGAGACCCAGTACTTC.

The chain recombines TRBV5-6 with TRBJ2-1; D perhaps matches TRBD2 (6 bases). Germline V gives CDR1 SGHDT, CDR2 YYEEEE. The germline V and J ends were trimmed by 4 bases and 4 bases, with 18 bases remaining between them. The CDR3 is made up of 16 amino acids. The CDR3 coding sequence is TGTGCCAGCAGCCTATCACCCAGGGAGGTTTACAATGAGCAGTTCTTC. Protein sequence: CASSLSPREVYNEQFF.

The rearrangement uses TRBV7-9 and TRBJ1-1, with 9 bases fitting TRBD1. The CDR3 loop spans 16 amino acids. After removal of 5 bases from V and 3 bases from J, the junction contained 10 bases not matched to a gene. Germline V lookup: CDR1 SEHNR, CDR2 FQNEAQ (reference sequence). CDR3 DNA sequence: TGTGCCAGCAGCCCAGGGACAGGGCCAGGGTACACTGAAGCTTTCTTT. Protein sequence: CASSPGTGPGYTEAFF.

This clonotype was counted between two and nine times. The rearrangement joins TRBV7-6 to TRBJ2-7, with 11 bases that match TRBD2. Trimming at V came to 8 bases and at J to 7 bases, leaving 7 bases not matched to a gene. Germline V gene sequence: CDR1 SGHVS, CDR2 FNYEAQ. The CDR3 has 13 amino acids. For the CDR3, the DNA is TGTGCCAGCTCCGAACTAGCGGGGGCGGAGCAGTACTTC. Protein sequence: CASSELAGAEQYF.

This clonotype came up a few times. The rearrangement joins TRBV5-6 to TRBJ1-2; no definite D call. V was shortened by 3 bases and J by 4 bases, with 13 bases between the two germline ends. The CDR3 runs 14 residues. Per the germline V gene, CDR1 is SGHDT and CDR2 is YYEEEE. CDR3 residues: CASSSWPGIYGYTF. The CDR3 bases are TGTGCCAGCAGCTCCTGGCCCGGGATCTATGGCTACACCTTC.

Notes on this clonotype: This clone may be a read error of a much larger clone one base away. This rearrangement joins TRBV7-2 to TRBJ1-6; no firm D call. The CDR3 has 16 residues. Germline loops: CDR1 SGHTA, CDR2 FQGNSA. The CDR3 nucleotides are TGTGCCAGCAGCCCCGCCGCGGCCGCCTATAATTTACCCCTCCACTTT. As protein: CASSPAAAAYNLPLHF.